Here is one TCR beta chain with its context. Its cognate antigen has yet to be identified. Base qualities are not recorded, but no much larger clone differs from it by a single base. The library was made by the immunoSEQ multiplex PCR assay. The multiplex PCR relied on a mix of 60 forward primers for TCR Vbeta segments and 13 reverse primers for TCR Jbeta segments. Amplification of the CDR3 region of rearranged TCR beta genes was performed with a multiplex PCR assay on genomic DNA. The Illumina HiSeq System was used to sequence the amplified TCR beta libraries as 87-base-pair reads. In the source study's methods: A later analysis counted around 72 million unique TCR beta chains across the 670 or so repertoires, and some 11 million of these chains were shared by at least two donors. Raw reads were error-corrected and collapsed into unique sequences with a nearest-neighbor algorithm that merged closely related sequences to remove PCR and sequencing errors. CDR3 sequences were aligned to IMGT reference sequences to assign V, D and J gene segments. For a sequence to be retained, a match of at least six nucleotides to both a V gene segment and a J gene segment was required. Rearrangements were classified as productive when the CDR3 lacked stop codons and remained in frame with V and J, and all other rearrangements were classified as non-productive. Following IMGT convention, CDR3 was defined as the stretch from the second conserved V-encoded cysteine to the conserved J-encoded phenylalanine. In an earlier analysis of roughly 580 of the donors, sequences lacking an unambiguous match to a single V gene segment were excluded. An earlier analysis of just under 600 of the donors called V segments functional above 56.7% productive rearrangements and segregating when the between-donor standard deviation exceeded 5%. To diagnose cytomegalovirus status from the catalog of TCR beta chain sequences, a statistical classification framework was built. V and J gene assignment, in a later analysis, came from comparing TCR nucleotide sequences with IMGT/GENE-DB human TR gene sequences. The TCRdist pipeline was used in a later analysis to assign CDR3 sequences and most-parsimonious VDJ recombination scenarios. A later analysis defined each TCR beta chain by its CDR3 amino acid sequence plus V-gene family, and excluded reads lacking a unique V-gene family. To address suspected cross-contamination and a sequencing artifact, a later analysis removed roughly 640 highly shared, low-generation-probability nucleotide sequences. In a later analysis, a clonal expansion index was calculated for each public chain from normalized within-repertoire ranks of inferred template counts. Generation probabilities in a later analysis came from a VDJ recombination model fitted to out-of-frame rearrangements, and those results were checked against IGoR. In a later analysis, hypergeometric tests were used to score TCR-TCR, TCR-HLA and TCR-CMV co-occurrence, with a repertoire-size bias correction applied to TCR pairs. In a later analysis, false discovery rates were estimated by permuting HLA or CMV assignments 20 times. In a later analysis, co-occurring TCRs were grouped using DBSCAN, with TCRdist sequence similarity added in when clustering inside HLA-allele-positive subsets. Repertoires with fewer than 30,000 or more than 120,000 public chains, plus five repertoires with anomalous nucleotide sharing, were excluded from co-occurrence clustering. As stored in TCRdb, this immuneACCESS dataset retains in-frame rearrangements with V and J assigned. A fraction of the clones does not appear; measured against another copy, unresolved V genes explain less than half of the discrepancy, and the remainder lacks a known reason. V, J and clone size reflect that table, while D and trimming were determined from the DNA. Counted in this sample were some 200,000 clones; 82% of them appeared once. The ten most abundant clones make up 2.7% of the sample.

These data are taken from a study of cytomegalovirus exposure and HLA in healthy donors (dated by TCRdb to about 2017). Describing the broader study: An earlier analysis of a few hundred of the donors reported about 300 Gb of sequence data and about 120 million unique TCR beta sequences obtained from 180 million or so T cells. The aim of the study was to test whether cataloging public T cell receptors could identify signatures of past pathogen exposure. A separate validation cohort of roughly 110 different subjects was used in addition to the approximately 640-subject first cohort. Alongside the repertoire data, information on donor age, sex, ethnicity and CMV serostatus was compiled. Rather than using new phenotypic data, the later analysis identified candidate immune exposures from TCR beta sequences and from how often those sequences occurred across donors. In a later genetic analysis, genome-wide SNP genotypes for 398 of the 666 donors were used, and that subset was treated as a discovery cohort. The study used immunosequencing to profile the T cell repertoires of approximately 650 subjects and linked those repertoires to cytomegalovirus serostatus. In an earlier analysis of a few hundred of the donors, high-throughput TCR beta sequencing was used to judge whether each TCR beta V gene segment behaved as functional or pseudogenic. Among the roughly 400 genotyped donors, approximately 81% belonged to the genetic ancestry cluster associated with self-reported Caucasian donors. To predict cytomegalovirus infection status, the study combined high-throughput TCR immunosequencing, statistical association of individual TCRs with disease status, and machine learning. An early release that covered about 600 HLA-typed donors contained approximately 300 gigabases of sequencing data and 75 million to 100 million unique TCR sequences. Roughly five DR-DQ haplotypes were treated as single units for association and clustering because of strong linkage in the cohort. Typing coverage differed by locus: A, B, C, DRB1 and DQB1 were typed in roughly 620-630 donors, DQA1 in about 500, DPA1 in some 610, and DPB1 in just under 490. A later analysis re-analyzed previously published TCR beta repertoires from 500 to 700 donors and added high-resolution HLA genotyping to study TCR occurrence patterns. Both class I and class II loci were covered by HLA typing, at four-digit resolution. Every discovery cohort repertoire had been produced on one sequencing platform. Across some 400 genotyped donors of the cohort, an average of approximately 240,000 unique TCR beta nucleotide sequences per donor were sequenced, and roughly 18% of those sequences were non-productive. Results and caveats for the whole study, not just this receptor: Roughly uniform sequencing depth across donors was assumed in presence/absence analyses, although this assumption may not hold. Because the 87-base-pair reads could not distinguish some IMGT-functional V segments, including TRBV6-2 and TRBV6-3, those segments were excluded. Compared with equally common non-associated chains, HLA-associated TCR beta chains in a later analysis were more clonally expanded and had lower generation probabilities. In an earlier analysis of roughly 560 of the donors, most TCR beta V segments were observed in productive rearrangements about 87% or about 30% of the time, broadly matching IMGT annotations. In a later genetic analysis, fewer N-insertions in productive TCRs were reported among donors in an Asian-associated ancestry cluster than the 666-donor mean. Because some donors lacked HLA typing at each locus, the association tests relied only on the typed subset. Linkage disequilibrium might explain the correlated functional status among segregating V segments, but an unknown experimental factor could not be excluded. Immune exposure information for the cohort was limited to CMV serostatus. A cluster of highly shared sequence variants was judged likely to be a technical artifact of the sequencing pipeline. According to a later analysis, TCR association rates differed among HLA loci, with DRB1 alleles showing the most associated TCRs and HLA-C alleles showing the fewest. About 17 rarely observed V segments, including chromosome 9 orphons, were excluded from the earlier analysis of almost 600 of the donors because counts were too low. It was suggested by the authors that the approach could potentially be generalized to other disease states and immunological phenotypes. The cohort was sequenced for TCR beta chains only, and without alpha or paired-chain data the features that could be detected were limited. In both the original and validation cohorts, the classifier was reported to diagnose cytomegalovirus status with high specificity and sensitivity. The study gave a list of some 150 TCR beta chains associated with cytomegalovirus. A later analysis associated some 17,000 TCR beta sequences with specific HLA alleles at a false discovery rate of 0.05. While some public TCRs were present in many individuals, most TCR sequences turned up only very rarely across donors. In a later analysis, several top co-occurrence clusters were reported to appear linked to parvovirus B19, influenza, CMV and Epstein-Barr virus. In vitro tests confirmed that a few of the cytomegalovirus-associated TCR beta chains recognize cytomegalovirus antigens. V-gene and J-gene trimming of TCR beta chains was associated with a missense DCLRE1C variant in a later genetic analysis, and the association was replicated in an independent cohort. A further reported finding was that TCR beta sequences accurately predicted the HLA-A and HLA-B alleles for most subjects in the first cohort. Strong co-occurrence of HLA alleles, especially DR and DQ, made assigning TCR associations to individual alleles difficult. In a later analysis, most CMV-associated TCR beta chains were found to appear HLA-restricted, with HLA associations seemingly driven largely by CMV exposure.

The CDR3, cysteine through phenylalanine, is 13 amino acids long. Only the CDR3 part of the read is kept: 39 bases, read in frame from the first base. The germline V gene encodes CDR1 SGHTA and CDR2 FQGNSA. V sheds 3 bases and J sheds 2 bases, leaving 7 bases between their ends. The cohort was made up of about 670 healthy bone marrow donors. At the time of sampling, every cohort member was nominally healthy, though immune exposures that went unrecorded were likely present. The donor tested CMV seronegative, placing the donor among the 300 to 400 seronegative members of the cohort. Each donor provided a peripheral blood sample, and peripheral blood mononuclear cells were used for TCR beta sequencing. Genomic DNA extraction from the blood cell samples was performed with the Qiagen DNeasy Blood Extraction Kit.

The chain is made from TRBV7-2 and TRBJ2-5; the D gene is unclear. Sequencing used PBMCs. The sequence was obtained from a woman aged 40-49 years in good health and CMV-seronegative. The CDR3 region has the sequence CASSFPPQETQYF. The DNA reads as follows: TGTGCCAGCAGCTTCCCCCCGCAAGAGACCCAGTACTTC.